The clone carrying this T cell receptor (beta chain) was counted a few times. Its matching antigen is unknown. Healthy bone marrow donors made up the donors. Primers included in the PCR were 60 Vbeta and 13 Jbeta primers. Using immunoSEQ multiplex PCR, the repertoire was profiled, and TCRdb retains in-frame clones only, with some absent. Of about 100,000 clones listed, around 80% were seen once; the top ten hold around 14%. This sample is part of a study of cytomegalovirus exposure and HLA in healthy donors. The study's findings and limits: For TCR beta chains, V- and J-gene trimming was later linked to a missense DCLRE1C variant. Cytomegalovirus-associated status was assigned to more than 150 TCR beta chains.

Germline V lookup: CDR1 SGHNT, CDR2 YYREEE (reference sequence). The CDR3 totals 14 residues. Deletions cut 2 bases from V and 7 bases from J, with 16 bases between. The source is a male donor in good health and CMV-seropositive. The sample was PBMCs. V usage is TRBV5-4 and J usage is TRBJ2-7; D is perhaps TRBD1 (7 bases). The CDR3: CASSFRTGAGEQYF. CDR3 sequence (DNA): TGTGCCAGCAGCTTCAGGACAGGCGCGGGGGAGCAGTACTTC.